This T cell receptor beta chain comes out of a study of CD8 T cells in Susac syndrome. The authors reverse transcribed 0.5 to 1 ug RNA with random hexamers. TCRdb redid the calling of the immunoSEQ multiplex PCR reads with MiXCR, one entry per CDR3 protein. Of roughly 200,000 distinct CDR3 sequences listed, approximately 94% are singletons. This CDR3 has 13 amino acids. V lost 6 bases, J lost 3 bases, and 11 bases lay in between. Germline assignment: CDR1 SNHLY and CDR2 FYNNEI. This TCR was sampled from a human donor with multiple sclerosis. The sample comprised CD4+ T cells from PBMCs. V is TRBV2 and J is TRBJ1-2; D is ambiguous. The DNA of the CDR3 is TGTGCCAGCAGCCGAGTACATGACTATGGCTACACCTTC. Its translation is CASSRVHDYGYTF.